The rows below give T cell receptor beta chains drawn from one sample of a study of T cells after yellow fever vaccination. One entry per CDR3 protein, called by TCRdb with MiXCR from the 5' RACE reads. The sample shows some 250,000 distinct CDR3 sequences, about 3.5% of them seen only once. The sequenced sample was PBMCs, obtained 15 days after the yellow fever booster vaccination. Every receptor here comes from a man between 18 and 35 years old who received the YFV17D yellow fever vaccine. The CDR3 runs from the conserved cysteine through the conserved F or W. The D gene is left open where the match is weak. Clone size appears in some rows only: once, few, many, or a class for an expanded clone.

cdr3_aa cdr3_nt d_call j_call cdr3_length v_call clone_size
CASSQTGTLASNEQFF TGCGCCAGCAGCCAAACCGGGACTTTGGCTTCCAATGAGCAGTTCTTC - TRBJ2-1 16 TRBV4-1 many
CASRTRTGNTYNEQFF TGTGCCAGCAGAACCCGGACAGGGAATACCTACAATGAGCAGTTCTTC TRBD1 TRBJ2-1 16 TRBV12-3/TRBV12-4 many
CSARDGGGLSLAKNIQYF TGCAGTGCTAGAGATGGGGGGGGGCTTAGTTTAGCCAAAAACATTCAGTACTTC - TRBJ2-4 18 TRBV20-1 -
CSARRGDQPQHF TGCAGTGCTAGGAGGGGGGATCAGCCCCAGCATTTT - TRBJ1-5 12 TRBV20-1 few
CASSRAPSYNEQFF TGTGCCAGCTCCCGGGCGCCTTCCTACAATGAGCAGTTCTTC - TRBJ2-1 14 TRBV5-6 many
CASSYPLSWRGLPRAQYF TGCGCCAGCAGCTACCCCTTATCTTGGCGGGGGTTACCGAGGGCGCAGTATTTT TRBD2 TRBJ2-3 18 TRBV5-1 -
CASSYAQPSGNTIYF TGTGCCAGCAGTTACGCGCAGCCCTCTGGAAACACCATATATTTT - TRBJ1-3 15 TRBV6-6 many
CASSDRGLGVQPQHF TGTGCCAGCAGTGACAGGGGTTTAGGAGTTCAGCCCCAGCATTTT TRBD1 TRBJ1-5 15 TRBV27 many
CASSDGGATQETQYF TGTGCCAGTAGCGATGGGGGGGCTACTCAAGAGACCCAGTACTTC - TRBJ2-5 15 TRBV19 -
CSVWVRTGYTF TGCAGCGTTTGGGTGCGGACAGGCTACACCTTC - TRBJ1-2 11 TRBV29-1 many
CASSLVGTHTEAFF TGTGCCAGCAGCTTGGTAGGGACTCACACTGAAGCTTTCTTT - TRBJ1-1 14 TRBV5-4 many
CASSSRNIPYEQYF TGTGCCAGCAGCTCGCGGAACATACCCTACGAGCAGTACTTC - TRBJ2-7 14 TRBV7-6 many
CASRPDRDQPQHF TGTGCCAGCAGACCGGACAGGGATCAGCCCCAGCATTTT TRBD1 TRBJ1-5 13 TRBV6-5 many
CSASVGEDTQYF TGCAGTGCTAGCGTGGGGGAAGATACGCAGTATTTT - TRBJ2-3 12 TRBV20-1 many
CSASPGVRGMNTEAFF TGCAGTGCTAGTCCGGGCGTCAGGGGCATGAACACTGAAGCTTTCTTT - TRBJ1-1 16 TRBV20-1 few
CASSSTGDNQPQHF TGTGCCAGCAGTTCTACAGGGGACAATCAGCCCCAGCATTTT TRBD1 TRBJ1-5 14 TRBV6-6 many
CASSRRSWADTEAFF TGTGCCAGCAGCCGACGTTCGTGGGCGGACACTGAAGCTTTCTTT - TRBJ1-1 15 TRBV7-9 many
CASSPQGITEAFF TGTGCCAGCAGCCCTCAGGGAATTACTGAAGCTTTCTTT - TRBJ1-1 13 TRBV14 many
CSVTAPANYGYTF TGCAGCGTCACAGCACCAGCTAACTATGGCTACACCTTC - TRBJ1-2 13 TRBV29-1 many
CASSQESPMTGDTQYF TGCGCCAGCAGCCAAGAATCACCCATGACGGGAGATACGCAGTATTTT - TRBJ2-3 16 TRBV4-3 many
CASSPQRADNEQFF TGTGCCAGCAGCCCCCAGAGGGCGGACAATGAGCAGTTCTTC - TRBJ2-1 14 TRBV7-8 many